One sample yielded the 17 T cell receptor beta chains listed below, sequenced in a study of blood T cell repertoires in COVID-19. The protocol was immunoSEQ multiplex PCR, while the TCRdb copy is restricted to in-frame clones and leaves out a portion. The table lists approximately 430,000 clones, more than 80% of them singletons. Material: peripheral blood. Receptor source: a woman aged 25 to 45 with active or convalescent COVID-19.

V usage is TRBV27 and J usage is TRBJ1-6, with 7 bases matching TRBD1. Losses at the gene ends were 0 bases for V and 7 bases for J; bases not matched to a gene: 6. CDR1 and CDR2 from the germline V gene are MNHEY and SMNVEV (reference sequence). The CDR3 is 16 amino acids. The CDR3 DNA reads TGTGCCAGCAGTTTATCTTCACAGGGGACAAATTCACCCCTCCACTTT. Translating it yields CASSLSSQGTNSPLHF.

This clone was observed a few times. This rearrangement joins TRBV3-1 (or the pseudogene TRBV3-2) to TRBJ2-3; TRBD2 matches at 12 bases. The CDR3 totals 17 residues. CDR1 is LGHDT and CDR2 is YNNKEL in the germline V gene (reference sequence). V lost 2 bases to trimming and J lost 3 bases; unmatched junction nucleotides: 6. Here the CDR3 DNA reads TGTGCCAGCAGCCAAAGACTAGCGGGGGCCGGAACAGATACGCAGTATTTT. This gives the protein CASSQRLAGAGTDTQYF.

V and J are TRBV27 and TRBJ2-2; D may be TRBD1 (6 bases). The CDR3 contains 14 residues. The germline V and J ends were trimmed by 5 bases and 3 bases, with 10 bases remaining between them. From germline, CDR1 is MNHEY and CDR2 SMNVEV (reference sequence). The CDR3 DNA follows: TGTGCCAGCAGTAGGACAGAAGACACCGGGGAGCTGTTTTTT. This translates into CASSRTEDTGELFF.

The chain uses TRBV28 and TRBJ1-1, with D hard to call. From germline, CDR1 is MDHEN and CDR2 SYDVKM. The V and J ends lost 6 bases and 5 bases respectively, with 7 bases between them. The CDR3 has 11 amino acids. CDR3 residues: CASRGWTEAFF. In DNA form, the CDR3 reads TGTGCCAGCAGGGGCTGGACTGAAGCTTTCTTT.

The chain is built from TRBV5-1 and TRBJ2-1; D is ambiguous. Trimming removed 0 bases at V and 2 bases at J, with 12 bases between. CDR1 SGHRS and CDR2 YFSETQ come from the germline V gene. There are 16 residues in the CDR3. DNA for the CDR3: TGCGCCAGCAGCTTGGCCACATCTTTAACCTACAATGAGCAGTTCTTC. Encoded protein: CASSLATSLTYNEQFF.

The chain couples TRBV4-1 to TRBJ1-2, with D maybe TRBD1 (6 bases). V was pared by 1 base and J by 4 bases, with 13 bases between. The CDR3 length is 15 residues. CDR1 is MGHRA and CDR2 is YSYEKL in the germline V gene. CDR3 amino acids: CASSQAGDPLYGYTF. The CDR3 coding sequence is TGCGCCAGCAGCCAAGCAGGGGACCCTCTCTATGGCTACACCTTC.

This chain connects TRBV25-1 to TRBJ1-2; D is perhaps TRBD1 (5 bases). The CDR3 totals 13 residues. V dropped 6 bases and J dropped 2 bases, with 10 bases sitting between them. The germline V gene encodes CDR1 MGHDK and CDR2 SYGVNS. The CDR3 spells CASRGDMNYGYTF. CDR3 in DNA: TGTGCCAGCAGAGGGGATATGAACTATGGCTACACCTTC.

The CDR3 coding sequence is TGTGCCAGCTCACCAAGGCGGGAGTTTCCCTATGAGCAGTTCTTC. Translated, it gives CASSPRREFPYEQFF. This chain uses TRBV18 with TRBJ2-1, with TRBD2 matching over 7 bases. The CDR3 contains 15 residues. V lost 2 bases to trimming and J lost 8 bases; unmatched junction nucleotides: 9. Per germline, CDR1 KGHSH and CDR2 LQKENI.

V is TRBV5-4 and J is TRBJ2-7, with D possibly being TRBD1 (6 bases). The CDR3 runs 14 residues. CDR1 and CDR2 (germline): SGHNT, YYREEE (reference sequence). V lost 2 bases to trimming and J lost 5 bases, with 14 bases between them. The DNA for the CDR3 is TGTGCCAGCAGCTTTACACAGGGATCCCACGAGCAGTACTTC. Translated: CASSFTQGSHEQYF.

The V gene is TRBV3-1 (or the pseudogene TRBV3-2), the J gene TRBJ1-2, with D perhaps TRBD1 (5 bases). Per the germline V gene, CDR1 is LGHDT and CDR2 is YNNKEL (reference sequence). This CDR3 is built from 13 residues. V was trimmed by 4 bases and J by 6 bases, leaving 12 bases between them. In DNA, the CDR3 is TGTGCCAGCAGCCCTACAGGTCTTCATGGCTACACCTTC. This sequence encodes CASSPTGLHGYTF.

This clone occurred once. The rearrangement links TRBV5-1 to TRBJ2-6, with a weak D call TRBD2 (5 bases). The length of the CDR3 is 15 residues. The germline V gene encodes CDR1 SGHRS and CDR2 YFSETQ. V lost 2 bases, J lost 0 bases, and 6 bases lay in between. This CDR3 is CASSFGSSGANVLTF. CDR3 nucleotide sequence: TGCGCCAGCAGCTTTGGGAGCTCTGGGGCCAACGTCCTGACTTTC.

The rearrangement joins TRBV19 to TRBJ2-1, with TRBD1 matching 7 bases. The V segment lost 7 bases and the J segment 0 bases; nucleotides outside the gene matches: 6. CDR1 is LNHDA, CDR2 SQIVND, per germline (reference sequence). This CDR3 is built from 15 residues. The CDR3: CASMLGGSSYNEQFF. CDR3 DNA: TGTGCCAGTATGTTAGGGGGCTCCTCCTACAATGAGCAGTTCTTC.

The chain joins TRBV5-1 to TRBJ1-1, with a weak D call TRBD1 (6 bases). From germline, CDR1 is SGHRS and CDR2 YFSETQ. The CDR3 extends over 13 amino acids. V was cut by 5 bases and J by 5 bases, with 13 bases left in between. This CDR3 reads CASSGGTGTEAFF. The CDR3 DNA follows: TGCGCCAGCAGTGGGGGTACAGGGACTGAAGCTTTCTTT.

The genes are TRBV6-5 and TRBJ2-7, with D possibly TRBD1 on 5 matching bases. CDR3 length: 14 amino acids. The ends were cut back, 6 bases at V and 4 bases at J, with 16 bases in the middle. Germline V gene lookup returns CDR1 MNHEY and CDR2 SVGAGI. The CDR3 region is CASRDIGVRYEQYF. DNA for the CDR3: TGTGCCAGCAGAGATATAGGGGTCCGGTACGAGCAGTACTTC.

The rearrangement joins TRBV10-3 to TRBJ1-4; tentatively, D is TRBD1 (5 bases). The CDR3 consists of 12 residues. V was cut by 11 bases and J by 5 bases, with 12 bases left in between. CDR1 and CDR2 (germline): ENHRY, SYGVKD. The CDR3 here is CAVGEVNEKLFF. CDR3 DNA: TGTGCCGTGGGGGAGGTGAATGAAAAACTGTTTTTT.

V usage is TRBV2 and J usage is TRBJ2-2; tentatively, D is TRBD1 (5 bases). The CDR3 runs to 15 residues. V was trimmed by 6 bases and J by 1 base, leaving 12 bases between them. The germline V gene has CDR1 SNHLY and CDR2 FYNNEI. In DNA form, the CDR3 reads TGTGCCAGCAGCGGTATAACAGGGAACACCGGGGAGCTGTTTTTT. It codes for CASSGITGNTGELFF.

This chain's CDR3 is CASSEGVNQPQHF. The CDR3 DNA follows: TGTGCCAGCAGTGAGGGGGTCAATCAGCCCCAGCATTTT. J is TRBJ1-5 and V is TRBV27; TRBD1 might be the D (6 bases). The CDR3 contains 13 residues. With 5 bases removed from V and 3 bases from J, the gap between germline ends came to 8 bases. The germline V gene has CDR1 MNHEY and CDR2 SMNVEV (reference sequence).